The 20 T cell receptor beta chains below all came from one sample that was sequenced in a study of blood T cell repertoires in COVID-19. Only in-frame clones appear in the TCRdb table, and some are missing; sequencing was by immunoSEQ multiplex PCR. The table records under 55,000 clones, 79% of them present only once. Specimen: peripheral blood. These receptors all stem from a man aged 65 to 79 with acute or convalescent COVID-19.

This clone appeared once. J is TRBJ2-1 and V is TRBV7-6; 8 nucleotides align to TRBD2. Unmatched junction bases numbered 8, after V lost 1 base and J lost 9 bases. Germline CDR1 reads SGHVS; CDR2 reads FNYEAQ. The CDR3 is 15 amino acids. This chain's CDR3 is CASSLDWTSSSEQFF. The CDR3 nucleotides read TGTGCCAGCAGCTTAGACTGGACTAGCAGCAGTGAGCAGTTCTTC.

The chain joins TRBV6-6 to TRBJ2-7, with a possible D match to TRBD2 (6 bases). The V and J ends lost 0 bases and 7 bases respectively, with 13 bases between them. The V gene's germline CDR1 is MNHNY and CDR2 SVGAGI (reference sequence). This CDR3 contains 14 residues. The DNA of the CDR3 is TGTGCCAGCAGTTACTCCATGGAGGGTCGGGAGCAGTACTTC. This encodes CASSYSMEGREQYF.

The J gene is TRBJ1-4, the V gene TRBV30; D is unresolved. V lost 0 bases, J lost 7 bases, and 12 bases lay in between. The CDR3 sequence is 14 residues long. In germline, CDR1 is GTSNPN, CDR2 SVGIG (reference sequence). This CDR3 reads CAWSVSGGGEKLFF. CDR3 in DNA: TGTGCCTGGAGTGTTTCAGGAGGTGGTGAAAAACTGTTTTTT.

This chain uses TRBV5-1 with TRBJ2-2; the match to TRBD1 covers 12 bases. The length of the CDR3 is 17 residues. V was pared by 2 bases and J by 5 bases, with 7 bases of the junction left unmatched. Germline assignment: CDR1 SGHRS and CDR2 YFSETQ. The CDR3 coding sequence is TGCGCCAGCAGCTTATTGGGGACAGGGGGCGGAACCGGGGAGCTGTTTTTT. Amino acids: CASSLLGTGGGTGELFF.

This clone appeared once. This chain links TRBV7-3 with TRBJ2-7; 7 nucleotides agree with TRBD1. CDR3 size: 14 residues. Germline CDR1 and CDR2: SGHTA and FQGTGA. The V gene end was trimmed by 3 bases and the J gene end by 0 bases; junction bases not matched to a gene: 2. The CDR3 coding sequence is TGTGCCAGCAGCTTGACAGGGAACTCCTACGAGCAGTACTTC. Its protein is CASSLTGNSYEQYF.

The chain carries TRBV11-1 and TRBJ2-7; possibly TRBD2 for D (5 bases). CDR1 is SGHAT and CDR2 is FQDESV in the germline V gene (reference sequence). The CDR3 consists of 14 residues. Trimming left V 1 base short and J 3 bases short, with 10 bases between. The DNA for the CDR3 is TGTGCCAGCAGCTTAGATGACGGGGTCTACGAGCAGTACTTC. It specifies CASSLDDGVYEQYF.

The sample holds a few counts of this clone. This sequence joins TRBV4-3 and TRBJ1-5, with D possibly TRBD1 on 5 matching bases. Trimming cost V 0 bases and J 2 bases, with 11 bases left between them. CDR3 length equals 16 residues. Germline V gene lookup returns CDR1 LGHNA and CDR2 YSLEER. DNA for the CDR3: TGCGCCAGCAGCCAAGAATGGGGGGTGGGCAATCAGCCCCAGCATTTT. It encodes CASSQEWGVGNQPQHF.

The chain recombines TRBV6-5 with TRBJ1-5; 10 bases are shared with TRBD1. The CDR3 covers 15 residues. In germline, CDR1 is MNHEY, CDR2 SVGAGI. With V trimmed by 6 bases and J by 5 bases, 7 bases remained unmatched. CDR3 amino acids: CASRSYGTGDQPQHF. CDR3 in DNA: TGTGCCAGCAGGAGTTATGGGACAGGGGATCAGCCCCAGCATTTT.

As regards this clone: No DNA is shown, since the ends of the CDR3 on it are uncertain; the CDR3 is the one TCRdb lists. The rearrangement links TRBV2 to TRBJ2-5; TRBD2 reflects the table's D call only, with no check against the DNA. Germline loops: CDR1 SNHLY, CDR2 FYNNEI. Termini included, the CDR3 measures 14 amino acids. This CDR3 reads CASILGGPMKTQYF.

The count of this clone is one. This chain joins TRBV14 and TRBJ2-5, with D tentatively TRBD2 (7 bases). V was shortened by 4 bases and J by 5 bases, with 17 bases between the two germline ends. The germline V gene has CDR1 SGHDN and CDR2 FVKESK. CDR3 length equals 15 residues. CDR3 sequence reads: CASSLGGLVRETQYF. The CDR3 nucleotides are TGTGCCAGCAGCCTGGGGGGGCTAGTCCGGGAGACCCAGTACTTC.

This clone was seen ten or more times. This chain uses TRBV28 with TRBJ2-7; tentative D call: TRBD2 (5 bases). Germline V gene sequence: CDR1 MDHEN, CDR2 SYDVKM. The CDR3 sequence is 13 residues long. Trimming took off 5 bases at V and 7 bases at J, with 15 bases between the two ends. The CDR3 DNA follows: TGTGCCAGCAGTGGACGGGGTCTAGGGGAGCAGTACTTC. It is translated as CASSGRGLGEQYF.

There are a few counts of this clone. The rearrangement uses TRBV14 and TRBJ1-2; TRBD1 matches 8 bases. Per germline, CDR1 SGHDN and CDR2 FVKESK. The CDR3 covers 13 residues. V dropped 4 bases and J dropped 8; count of bases not matched to a gene: 6. The CDR3 protein is CASSLPGGLGYTF. CDR3 coding DNA: TGTGCCAGCAGCCTGCCAGGGGGCTTAGGCTACACCTTC.

The V gene is TRBV2, the J gene TRBJ2-7; possibly TRBD1 for D (6 bases). V gave up 5 bases and J gave up 6 bases, with 14 bases separating them. The germline V gene has CDR1 SNHLY and CDR2 FYNNEI. The length of the CDR3 is 13 residues. The CDR3, as DNA: TGTGCCAGCAGTACAGGGATATGGGGCGAGCAGTACTTC. It codes for CASSTGIWGEQYF.

V usage is TRBV19 and J usage is TRBJ1-5; D gene uncertain. CDR3 size: 13 residues. V was shortened by 3 bases and J by 3 bases, with 6 bases between the two germline ends. Germline values: CDR1 LNHDA, CDR2 SQIVND (reference sequence). In DNA form, the CDR3 reads TGTGCCAGTAGTATTACGGTCAATCAGCCCCAGCATTTT. This gives the protein CASSITVNQPQHF. Drawing the rest from reference TRBV19 and TRBJ1-5, the complete variable domain is DGGITQSPKYLFRKEGQNVTLSCEQNLNHDAMYWYRQDPGQGLRLIYYSQIVNDFQKGDIAEGYSVSREKKESFPLTVTSAQKNPTAFYLCASSITVNQPQHFGDGTRLSIL.

This clone has a single count. V is TRBV7-3 and J is TRBJ2-7; 11 bases fit TRBD2. J gave up 6 bases and V 5 bases, and 6 bases lay outside the gene matches. The CDR3 runs 14 residues. Germline V gene sequence: CDR1 SGHTA, CDR2 FQGTGA. The DNA for the CDR3 is TGTGCCAGCAGCCTTAGCGGGGGGGCTGGCGAGCAGTACTTC. As protein: CASSLSGGAGEQYF.

The chain uses TRBV2 and TRBJ2-1; possible D gene TRBD2, 5 bases. V was pared by 4 bases and J by 0 bases, with 16 bases between. CDR3 size: 17 residues. CDR1 SNHLY and CDR2 FYNNEI come from the germline V gene. CDR3 coding DNA: TGTGCCAGCAGTGGCCTGGAGGCGCTAAGCTCCTACAATGAGCAGTTCTTC. This sequence encodes CASSGLEALSSYNEQFF.

The rearrangement joins TRBV7-2 to TRBJ2-7; TRBD2 matches 8 bases. Germline V CDR1 and CDR2: SGHTA, FQGNSA. The V gene end was trimmed by 4 bases and the J gene end by 3 bases; junction bases not matched to a gene: 5. The CDR3 is made up of 14 amino acids. CDR3 sequence reads: CASSSSGPVYEQYF. The CDR3 region has the DNA TGTGCCAGCAGCTCTAGCGGGCCAGTCTACGAGCAGTACTTC.

This chain connects TRBV18 to TRBJ2-2, with D perhaps matching TRBD2 (6 bases). Germline lookup yields CDR1 KGHSH and CDR2 LQKENI. V dropped 3 bases and J dropped 6 bases, with 14 bases sitting between them. This CDR3 has 15 residues. CDR3 in amino acids: CASSPQLTGAGELFF. The DNA for the CDR3 is TGTGCCAGCTCACCCCAACTGACGGGGGCCGGGGAGCTGTTTTTT.

CDR3 in DNA: TGTGCCAGCAGCTACTACTCGGGACACAGTAACTATGGCTACACCTTC. Its protein is CASSYYSGHSNYGYTF. The chain uses TRBV11-1 and TRBJ1-2; possibly TRBD1 for D (6 bases). Germline CDR1 and CDR2: SGHAT and FQDESV (reference sequence). The CDR3 covers 16 residues. V was cut by 4 bases and J by 1 base, with 16 bases left in between.

This clone was seen many times. This chain uses TRBV27 with TRBJ2-3, with TRBD2 matching over 8 bases. The CDR3 totals 15 residues. Germline CDR1 reads MNHEY; CDR2 reads SMNVEV (reference sequence). V shed 5 bases and J 1 base; nucleotides not matched to a gene: 5. Here the CDR3 DNA reads TGTGCCAGCAGTCGGGAGGGGCTGGGCACAGATACGCAGTATTTT. Amino acid sequence: CASSREGLGTDTQYF.